What follows is one T cell receptor (beta chain) and its context. This sample was included in a study of shared clonotypes between healthy human individuals. Using immunoSEQ multiplex PCR, the repertoire was profiled, and TCRdb retains in-frame clones only, with some absent. The table includes about a million clones, about 80% detected once. CDR3 length: 16 residues. V shed 1 base, J shed 6 bases, and the junction held 8 bases outside the gene matches. Germline values: CDR1 MDHEN, CDR2 SYDVKM. This sequence joins TRBV28 and TRBJ2-1, with TRBD1 identical over 8 bases. Sequences were obtained from memory CD4+ T cells sorted from blood. Stated subset: CD45RA-negative fraction. The TCR originated in a man between 18 and 35 years old in good health. Written as DNA, the CDR3 is TGTGCCAGCAGTTTATCCGGGGCAGGGGGCATCAATGAGCAGTTCTTC. Translating gives CASSLSGAGGINEQFF. The full variable domain, in which reference TRBV28 and TRBJ2-1 provide the parts outside the CDR3, is DVKVTQSSRYLVKRTGEKVFLECVQDMDHENMFWYRQDPGLGLRLIYFSYDVKMKEKGDIPEGYSVSREKKERFSLILESASTNQTSMYLCASSLSGAGGINEQFFGPGTRLTVL.